This passage covers 17 T cell receptor beta chains from one sample sequenced in a study of blood T cell repertoires in COVID-19. Data came from immunoSEQ multiplex PCR; TCRdb stores just in-frame clones and leaves some out. Of roughly 32,000 clones listed, around 91% are singletons. Sequencing used peripheral blood. The receptors stem from a man aged 70-80 years with active or convalescent COVID-19.

The rearrangement uses TRBV4-3 and TRBJ2-2; 11 bases fit TRBD1. The length of the CDR3 is 16 residues. Germline V CDR1 and CDR2: LGHNA, YSLEER. V dropped 5 bases and J dropped 6; count of bases not matched to a gene: 8. Here the CDR3 DNA reads TGCGCCAGCAGCTCCGGGACAGGGGGTTTGGCCGGGGAGCTGTTTTTT. This sequence encodes CASSSGTGGLAGELFF.

The chain has TRBV15 and TRBJ2-7, with 9 positions matching TRBD2. CDR3 size: 14 residues. Germline V gene lookup returns CDR1 LNHNV and CDR2 YYDKDF (reference sequence). V was clipped by 5 bases and J by 3 bases; unmatched bases: 5. The DNA of the CDR3 is TGTGCCACCAGCCGACTAGCGGACCGCTACGAGCAGTACTTC. Translation: CATSRLADRYEQYF. Variable domain in full (rest from reference TRBV15 and TRBJ2-7): DAMVIQNPRYQVTQFGKPVTLSCSQTLNHNVMYWYQQKSSQAPKLLFHYYDKDFNNEADTPDNFQSRRPNTSFCFLDIRSPGLGDTAMYLCATSRLADRYEQYFGPGTRLTVT.

This clone was recorded a few times. The J gene is TRBJ1-2, the V gene TRBV2; TRBD1 might be the D (6 bases). Germline loops: CDR1 SNHLY, CDR2 FYNNEI. CDR3 length: 13 residues. Trimming left V 2 bases short and J 3 bases short, with 7 bases between. The CDR3 reads CASSERGYYGYTF. The CDR3 bases are TGTGCCAGCAGTGAAAGGGGGTACTATGGCTACACCTTC.

This chain uses TRBV9 with TRBJ1-4; 7 bases are shared with TRBD1. The CDR3 is made up of 14 amino acids. CDR1 is SGDLS, CDR2 YYNGEE, per germline. V trimming: 3 bases; J trimming: 7 bases; junction bases outside the gene matches: 6. CDR3 bases: TGTGCCAGCAGCGAGACAGGGAGTCGTGAAAAACTGTTTTTT. Residues: CASSETGSREKLFF.

A word on this clone: Compared with germline, one end of the junction differs, possibly owing to a read error. V is TRBV24-1 and J is TRBJ1-2, with D possibly being TRBD1 (5 bases). The CDR3 is 12 residues long. Per the germline V gene, CDR1 is KGHDR and CDR2 is SFDVKD. The CDR3 spells CATSDSSRQRAF. The CDR3 coding sequence is TGTGCCACCAGTGATTCTTCAAGACAGCGGGCCTTC.

The chain combines TRBV27 with TRBJ1-1; no clear D. The CDR3 covers 14 residues. V was trimmed by 3 bases and J by 1 base, leaving 9 bases between them. The germline V gene encodes CDR1 MNHEY and CDR2 SMNVEV (reference sequence). CDR3 protein: CASSLAGRNTEAFF. The CDR3, as DNA: TGTGCCAGCAGTTTGGCGGGAAGGAACACTGAAGCTTTCTTT.

This clone was recorded a few times. The genes are TRBV5-5 and TRBJ2-1, with D possibly being TRBD1 (6 bases). The CDR3 is 15 residues long. V shed 7 bases and J shed 6 bases, with 20 bases lying between them. Germline CDR1 and CDR2: SGHKS and YYEKEE (reference sequence). Written as DNA, the CDR3 is TGTGCCAGCGGTCACGGGACAAGGGGTCGCAATGAGCAGTTCTTC. Translating gives CASGHGTRGRNEQFF.

The chain recombines TRBV7-8 with TRBJ2-7; 8 bases are shared with TRBD1. J was trimmed by 2 bases and V by 5 bases; bases with no gene match: 11. The V gene's germline CDR1 is SGHVS and CDR2 FQNEAQ. This CDR3 spans 16 amino acids. The CDR3 here is CASSAGQGFPAYEQYF. As DNA, the CDR3 is TGTGCCAGCAGCGCCGGACAGGGTTTCCCGGCCTACGAGCAGTACTTC.

This chain links TRBV19 with TRBJ1-2; possibly TRBD1 for D (5 bases). The CDR3 has 14 residues. With 5 bases removed from V and 4 bases from J, the gap between germline ends came to 14 bases. CDR1 and CDR2 (germline): LNHDA, SQIVND (reference sequence). The CDR3 protein is CASSDSPLTYGYTF. The CDR3 DNA sequence: TGTGCCAGTAGTGACAGCCCACTAACCTATGGCTACACCTTC. The full variable domain, rest sourced from reference TRBV19 and TRBJ1-2, is DGGITQSPKYLFRKEGQNVTLSCEQNLNHDAMYWYRQDPGQGLRLIYYSQIVNDFQKGDIAEGYSVSREKKESFPLTVTSAQKNPTAFYLCASSDSPLTYGYTFGSGTRLTVV.

The CDR3 region is CASFQGISEAFF. The CDR3 region has the DNA TGTGCCAGTTTCCAGGGTATATCTGAAGCTTTCTTT. The rearrangement links TRBV28 to TRBJ1-1; TRBD1 might be the D (5 bases). This CDR3 has 12 amino acids. Trimming took off 9 bases at V and 6 bases at J, with 14 bases between the two ends. The germline V gene has CDR1 MDHEN and CDR2 SYDVKM. The full variable domain, in which reference TRBV28 and TRBJ1-1 provide the parts outside the CDR3, is DVKVTQSSRYLVKRTGEKVFLECVQDMDHENMFWYRQDPGLGLRLIYFSYDVKMKEKGDIPEGYSVSREKKERFSLILESASTNQTSMYLCASFQGISEAFFGQGTRLTVV.

J is TRBJ2-1 and V is TRBV5-1; 9 nucleotides align to TRBD1. V lost 4 bases, J lost 6 bases, and 11 bases stayed unmatched. In germline, CDR1 is SGHRS, CDR2 YFSETQ. The CDR3 is 16 residues long. The CDR3 DNA reads TGCGCCAGCAGCGGAGGCCTAAGACAGGGGGTCAATGAGCAGTTCTTC. This translates into CASSGGLRQGVNEQFF.

The chain uses TRBV10-2 and TRBJ1-3; TRBD1 agrees at 8 bases. The CDR3 is made up of 16 amino acids. Germline-derived CDR1 and CDR2 are WSHSY and SAAADI. After removal of 0 bases from V and 3 bases from J, the junction contained 4 bases not matched to a gene. The DNA of the CDR3 is TGCGCCAGCAGTGAGTCAGGCAGGGGGCTTGGAAACACCATATATTTT. This encodes CASSESGRGLGNTIYF.

V usage is TRBV10-3 and J usage is TRBJ1-2, with D uncertain. Germline V gene lookup returns CDR1 ENHRY and CDR2 SYGVKD. The CDR3 loop spans 13 amino acids. The ends were cut back, 6 bases at V and 12 bases at J, with 20 bases in the middle. CDR3 residues: CAIRDQWVEKNTF. The CDR3 DNA sequence: TGTGCCATCAGGGATCAGTGGGTGGAGAAAAACACCTTC.

The chain combines TRBV29-1 with TRBJ1-2, with a possible D match to TRBD1 (6 bases). In germline, CDR1 is SQVTM, CDR2 ANQGSEA. V dropped 1 base and J dropped 8 bases, with 20 bases sitting between them. CDR3 size: 15 residues. The DNA of the CDR3 is TGCAGCGTTGAAGGTAGCCGACAGGTACGGTCGGGCTACACCTTC. Encoded protein: CSVEGSRQVRSGYTF.

The J gene is TRBJ1-2, the V gene TRBV24-1, with TRBD1 as a possible D gene (6 bases). Trimming removed 6 bases at V and 3 bases at J, with 10 bases between. This CDR3 contains 13 residues. Germline V gene data show CDR1 as KGHDR and CDR2 as SFDVKD. CDR3: CATSTDRYYGYTF. In DNA, the CDR3 is TGTGCCACCAGTACCGACAGGTACTATGGCTACACCTTC.

This clone was picked up one time. The V call is TRBV7-2, the J call TRBJ1-1, with D maybe TRBD1 (5 bases). Trimming shortened V by 3 bases and J by 3 bases, and 14 bases separated the two germline ends. Germline V lookup: CDR1 SGHTA, CDR2 FQGNSA. This CDR3 is 15 amino acids long. The CDR3 is CASSLSAQGYTEAFF. CDR3 bases: TGTGCCAGCAGCTTGAGTGCCCAGGGCTACACTGAAGCTTTCTTT.

The V call is TRBV7-2, the J call TRBJ1-1; unclear D gene. CDR3 length: 13 amino acids. CDR1 is SGHTA, CDR2 FQGNSA, per germline. V was pared by 1 base and J by 1 base, with 4 bases between. This CDR3 reads CASSLGQNTEAFF. Written as DNA, the CDR3 is TGTGCCAGCAGCTTAGGGCAGAACACTGAAGCTTTCTTT. Full variable domain (rest looked up from reference TRBV7-2 and TRBJ1-1): GAGVSQSPSNKVTEKGKDVELRCDPISGHTALYWYRQSLGQGLEFLIYFQGNSAPDKSGLPSDRFSAERTGGSVSTLTIQRTQQEDSAVYLCASSLGQNTEAFFGQGTRLTVV.